This entry describes one TCR beta chain. Its matching antigen is unknown. The data stem from a study of human T cells and chemical hapten exposure. Study outcomes and limitations: Patch test score showed a positive correlation with PT1 expanded TCR counts.

As for time point: patch test 2, 6 weeks after DPC sensitization. Treatment here: therapeutic diphenylcyclopropenone sensitization with weekly scalp DPC. TCRdb processed the RACE reads anew with MiXCR; each CDR3 protein has one entry. The data hold approximately 96,000 distinct CDR3 sequences, with 7.5% to 10% observed a single time. The specimen comprised whole blood, sampled in connection with sensitization to the hapten diphenylcyclopropenone (DPC). This sequence was found in a woman aged 40 to 50 with alopecia areata. Some clones in this sample may be carry-over from other donors' samples.

The CDR3 DNA reads as TGTGCCAGCAGCTTAGACGGGGGGCGGGAGACCCAGTACTTC. Translated, it gives CASSLDGGRETQYF. J is TRBJ2-5 and V is TRBV7-8, with D tentatively TRBD2 (7 bases). V lost 1 base to trimming and J lost 5 bases, with 11 bases between them. This CDR3 has 14 amino acids. CDR1 is SGHVS, CDR2 FQNEAQ, per germline.